This is a list of T cell receptor beta chains from one sample in a study of T cell responses to AZD1222 COVID-19 vaccine. The method was immunoSEQ multiplex PCR; TCRdb's version includes in-frame clones alone and lacks a portion of them. The table records around 99,000 clones, 87% of them present only once. Material: peripheral blood, obtained on day 0 of AZD1222 vaccination. The receptors shown here come from an adult in good health. The CDR3 runs from the conserved cysteine through the conserved F or W. The D gene is left open where the match is weak. Size is omitted from some rows. Given values are once, few, many or a class for expanded clones.

J gene,clone size,D gene,V gene,CDR3 length,CDR3 DNA,CDR3 protein
TRBJ2-3,NA,TRBD1,TRBV10-3,14,TGTGCCATCAGTGAGTCGACAGGGGCAGATACGCAGTATTTT,CAISESTGADTQYF
TRBJ2-3,NA,TRBD2,TRBV10-3,13,TGTGCCATCAGAGGAGCTAGCGGAGATACGCAGTATTTT,CAIRGASGDTQYF
TRBJ2-3,once,TRBD2,TRBV7-2,17,TGTGCCAGCAGCATCAGTAGCGGGAGCGCGGCTATCTATACGCAGTATTTT,CASSISSGSAAIYTQYF
TRBJ1-6,NA,TRBD1,TRBV18,17,TGTGCCAGCTCGAAGCAGGGGGAGAGCTCCTATAATTCACCCCTCCACTTT,CASSKQGESSYNSPLHF
TRBJ2-5,NA,NA,TRBV24-1,15,TGTGCCACCAGTGATCCCAAGGGGGGCCGGGAGACCCAGTACTTC,CATSDPKGGRETQYF
TRBJ2-3,once,TRBD1,TRBV7-9,15,TGTGCCAGCAGGACAGGGACAGGAAGGGTCGATACGCAGTATTTT,CASRTGTGRVDTQYF
TRBJ1-5,NA,NA,TRBV5-8,13,TGTGCCAGCAGCTTGGAGGGCCGCCAGCCCCAGCATTTT,CASSLEGRQPQHF
TRBJ2-5,NA,NA,TRBV21-1,15,TGTGCCAGCAGCCTCCGGGGGCGACTTAGGGAGACCCAGTACTTC,CASSLRGRLRETQYF
TRBJ1-2,NA,NA,TRBV7-2,14,TGTGCCAGCAGCCGTCCAGGGTTCAATCATGGCTACACCTTC,CASSRPGFNHGYTF
TRBJ2-7,NA,NA,TRBV4-1,13,TGCGCCAGCAGCCAGGAGGTTAGTTACGAGCAGTACTTC,CASSQEVSYEQYF
TRBJ1-4,NA,NA,TRBV7-2,14,TGTGCCAGCAGCTTAGACGGGTACAATGAAAAACTGTTTTTT,CASSLDGYNEKLFF
TRBJ1-2,NA,TRBD1,TRBV4-3,19,TGCGCCAGCAGCCAAGATGCGGGGAGACAGGGTTTCTATCTCTATGGCTACACCTTC,CASSQDAGRQGFYLYGYTF
TRBJ1-4,NA,NA,TRBV3-1/TRBV3-2,15,TGTGCCAGCAGGGACTCCGGGGACACAAATGAAAAACTGTTTTTT,CASRDSGDTNEKLFF
TRBJ2-7,NA,NA,TRBV6-5,11,TGTGCCAGCAGTACAGGGAACGAGCAGTACTTC,CASSTGNEQYF
TRBJ1-2,NA,NA,TRBV3-1/TRBV3-2,15,TGTGCCAGCAGCCAAGATAGGGGCGGCAACTATGGCTACACCTTC,CASSQDRGGNYGYTF